This is a list of T cell receptor beta chains from one sample in a study of molecular identifiers for immune sequencing clone quantification. TCRdb reprocessed the PCR reads with MiXCR, giving one entry per CDR3 protein. Here the sample spans over 600,000 distinct CDR3 sequences, roughly 21% being singletons. The sample taken for sequencing was naive CD8+ T cells from blood, with Jurkat cell RNA spiked in. The origin of the receptors is a human donor in good health. Some libraries in this study had Jurkat cell RNA spiked in. The CDR3 runs from the conserved cysteine through the conserved F or W. Each record gives: clone size, V gene, J gene, D gene, CDR3 DNA, CDR3 protein. D genes are given only for firm matches. Not all rows give a size; the values are once, few, many and, for expanded clones, a class.

NA,TRBV6-1,TRBJ2-7,NA,TGTGCCAGCAGTGAAGCAAAGGGTGGTCCTACCTACGAGCAGTACTTC,CASSEAKGGPTYEQYF
many,TRBV7-6,TRBJ2-2,NA,TGTGCCAGCAGCTTAGCGCCAGTGAACACCGGGGAGCTGTTTTTT,CASSLAPVNTGELFF
NA,TRBV12-3/TRBV12-4,TRBJ1-2,TRBD1,TGTGCCAGCAGCCAAACCCTTACGACAGGGAATGGCTACACCTTC,CASSQTLTTGNGYTF
many,TRBV7-9,TRBJ1-5,NA,TGTGCCAGCAGCGCTACAGGGAGCAATCAGCCCCAGCATTTT,CASSATGSNQPQHF
NA,TRBV27,TRBJ1-1,TRBD1,TGTGCCAGCAGTCGCCAAGGGACAGGGGTAGGGAACACTGAAGCTTTCTTT,CASSRQGTGVGNTEAFF
many,TRBV19,TRBJ2-3,NA,TGTGCCAGTAGTATAGAGGGCCTCTTCACAGATACGCAGTATTTT,CASSIEGLFTDTQYF
many,TRBV6-6,TRBJ2-2,TRBD2,TGTGCCAGCAGTTCGCTCGGGACTAGCGGTACTTCGAACACCGGGGAGCTGTTTTTT,CASSSLGTSGTSNTGELFF
many,TRBV30,TRBJ2-3,NA,TGTGCCTGGAGTGTAGGTGGCGGGGTTGGGGATACGCAGTATTTT,CAWSVGGGVGDTQYF
NA,TRBV12-3/TRBV12-4,TRBJ2-1,TRBD2,TGTGCCAGCAGTTCCCCGACTAGCGGGAGGGCCTATGAGCAGTTCTTC,CASSSPTSGRAYEQFF
NA,TRBV20-1,TRBJ2-7,TRBD2,TGCAGTGCTTCCACTGGGGGGGGAAGGGAGTACGAGCAGTACTTC,CSASTGGGREYEQYF
many,TRBV29-1,TRBJ2-5,NA,TGCAGCGTTCTAACAGGGTCGGAGACCCAGTACTTC,CSVLTGSETQYF
many,TRBV28,TRBJ2-7,TRBD2,TGTGCCAGCAGTTTTTTAGTAGCGGGGGATGTCTACGAGCAGTACTTC,CASSFLVAGDVYEQYF
many,TRBV4-3,TRBJ2-1,NA,TGCGCCAGCAGCCAGCGCGGTCAGGCCTACGGTGAGCAGTTCTTC,CASSQRGQAYGEQFF
many,TRBV4-2,TRBJ2-5,TRBD2,TGTGCCAGCAGCCAAGATGGAGCGGGGGGATTAGGGACCCAGTACTTC,CASSQDGAGGLGTQYF
few,TRBV2,TRBJ2-7,NA,TGTGCCAGCGTAGGACAAAGCTCCTACGAGCAGTACTTC,CASVGQSSYEQYF
many,TRBV6-5,TRBJ2-7,NA,TGTGCCAGCAGTTACAGATTCGAGCAGTACTTC,CASSYRFEQYF
many,TRBV12-3/TRBV12-4,TRBJ2-4,NA,TGTGCCAGCAGTTTAACCAATATACTAGCCAAAAACATTCAGTACTTC,CASSLTNILAKNIQYF
many,TRBV6-5,TRBJ2-1,TRBD1,TGTGCCAGCAGTCAGGACAGGGGGTACGATGAGCAGTTCTTC,CASSQDRGYDEQFF
few,TRBV6-5,TRBJ2-7,NA,TGTGCCAGCAGTTACGGGACCCTTGGATCGGATTACGAGCAGTACTTC,CASSYGTLGSDYEQYF
many,TRBV29-1,TRBJ2-2,TRBD2,TGCAGCGTTGAAGATACAGCGGGAGGAACCGGGGAGCTGTTTTTT,CSVEDTAGGTGELFF
few,TRBV27,TRBJ2-7,NA,TGTGCCAGCAGTTCCAGGGGCGTAAGCTCCTACGAGCAGTACTTC,CASSSRGVSSYEQYF
many,TRBV9,TRBJ2-5,NA,TGTGCCAGCAGCGTAGACGGAGGCGAGACCCAGTACTTC,CASSVDGGETQYF
NA,TRBV5-1,TRBJ2-7,TRBD1,TGCGCCAGCAGCTTGGGACAGGGGCTGTACTTC,CASSLGQGLYF
many,TRBV29-1,TRBJ2-7,TRBD2,TGCAGCGTTTTAGCGGGGTCCTACGAGCAGTACTTC,CSVLAGSYEQYF
few,TRBV19,TRBJ1-5,NA,TGTGCCAGTAGTCGGGTTACAACGGGGTATAGCAATCAGCCCCAGCATTTT,CASSRVTTGYSNQPQHF
few,TRBV7-9,TRBJ2-1,TRBD2,TGTGCCAGCAGCTTAGCATTCGCTAGCGGACTAGCGGGGCTTAATGAGCAGTTCTTC,CASSLAFASGLAGLNEQFF
few,TRBV4-1,TRBJ2-7,TRBD2,TGCGCCAGCAGCCAAGATCTGAGTAGCGGGGTATACGAGCAGTACTTC,CASSQDLSSGVYEQYF
NA,TRBV5-8,TRBJ1-6,NA,TGTGCCAGCAGCTTGCAGTACAGGGATACTTCACCCCTCCACTTT,CASSLQYRDTSPLHF
NA,TRBV3-1,TRBJ2-5,NA,TGTGCCAGCAGCCTAGCGACAGAGACCCAGTGCTTC,CASSLATETQCF
many,TRBV7-2,TRBJ2-5,NA,TGTGCCAGCAGCTTTGGCCTTGACCAGTACTTC,CASSFGLDQYF
many,TRBV7-8,TRBJ2-1,NA,TGTGCCAGCAGCTTAATCGGGGGCGATGAGCAGTTCTTC,CASSLIGGDEQFF
many,TRBV10-3,TRBJ2-7,NA,TGTGCCCATCCGAGATACGAGCAGTACTTC,CAHPRYEQYF
many,TRBV3-1,TRBJ1-5,NA,TGTGCCAGCAGCCAAGATGGTAACCTCCGACCCCAGCATTTT,CASSQDGNLRPQHF
NA,TRBV27,TRBJ2-7,NA,TGTGCCATCGGGGGTCCGACAGAGGGCAATTACGAGCAGTACTTC,CAIGGPTEGNYEQYF
many,TRBV27,TRBJ2-7,NA,TGTGCCAGCAGCCCATCAAGGACAGGCGGGAAGTACTTC,CASSPSRTGGKYF
NA,TRBV11-3,TRBJ2-1,NA,TGTGCCAGCAGCTTAGGGGGCCTCTCGGGAAATGAGCAGTTCTTC,CASSLGGLSGNEQFF
once,TRBV4-3,TRBJ1-4,NA,TGCGCCAGCAGCCAAGGGGGAGTAGAAAAACTGTTTTTT,CASSQGGVEKLFF
many,TRBV4-1,TRBJ1-1,NA,TGCGCCAGCAGCCCGATCCCCGGACAGATCATCGAAGCTTTCTTT,CASSPIPGQIIEAFF
few,TRBV11-2,TRBJ1-1,TRBD1,TGTGCCAGCAGCTTACAGGGGGCGGTGACTGAAGCTTTCTTT,CASSLQGAVTEAFF
few,TRBV5-4,TRBJ2-7,NA,TGTGCCAGCAGCTTGGCAGCTTCCGCCTACGAGCAGTACTTC,CASSLAASAYEQYF
NA,TRBV5-1,TRBJ2-7,NA,TGCGCCAGCAGCTTTGTTTACGGATCCTACGAGCAGTACTTC,CASSFVYGSYEQYF
many,TRBV30,TRBJ2-7,TRBD2,TGTGCCTGGAGTGTCGGCGGGGGGGACGAGCAGTACTTC,CAWSVGGGDEQYF
NA,TRBV5-6,TRBJ2-3,NA,TGTGCCAGCAGGCCAATAGGGAGTCTCAGTGATACGCAGTATTTT,CASRPIGSLSDTQYF
NA,TRBV4-2,TRBJ1-4,TRBD1,TGTGCCAGCAGCCAAGGCACAGGGGAGGGTGAAAAACTGTTTTTT,CASSQGTGEGEKLFF
NA,TRBV6-6,TRBJ2-2,NA,TGTGCCCAAAGTACTGCCACCGGGGAGCTGTTTTTT,CAQSTATGELFF
NA,TRBV7-9,TRBJ2-7,TRBD2,TGTGCCAGCAGCTTAATGGGGGAGGGCCTCCGAGAGCAGTACTTC,CASSLMGEGLREQYF
few,TRBV19,TRBJ2-6,NA,TGTGCCAGTAGTATAGGTACTGGGGCCAACGTCCTGACTTTC,CASSIGTGANVLTF
NA,TRBV12-5,TRBJ1-1,NA,TGTGCTAGTGGTCTGAGACGGTTCATGAACACTGAAGCTTTCTTT,CASGLRRFMNTEAFF
many,TRBV5-6,TRBJ2-3,NA,TGTGCCAGCAGCCATGTCAACATGGCCGGCACAGATACGCAGTATTTT,CASSHVNMAGTDTQYF
NA,TRBV7-6,TRBJ1-2,NA,TGTGCTAGCAGCTTAAGTAATACCCAGCGGTATGGCAACACCTTC,CASSLSNTQRYGNTF